The sequence of this TCR beta chain was determined in a study of T-cell reconstitution after alpha-beta-depleted transplantation in children. Germline V gene sequence: CDR1 DFQATT, CDR2 SNEGSKA (reference sequence). The CDR3 spans 14 residues. Trimming at V came to 5 bases and at J to 0 bases, leaving 3 bases not matched to a gene. This clonotype was picked up many times. As it was prepared, the TCRbeta library received unique molecular identifiers. TCRdb fed the PCR reads into MiXCR, producing one record per CDR3 protein. The profile shows over 300,000 distinct CDR3 sequences, around a tenth of them singletons.

The sample was PBMCs from the stem cell graft donor, taken from the stem cell graft. The chain recombines TRBV20-1 with TRBJ2-1; 8 positions match TRBD2. The receptor's source is a human donor who donated a stem cell graft to a child with acute lymphoblastic leukemia. CDR3 nucleotide sequence: TGCAGTGCTCATAGCGGGACCTCCTACAATGAGCAGTTCTTC. Amino acids: CSAHSGTSYNEQFF.